The 7 T cell receptor beta chains reported below all come from one sample, sequenced in a study of beta chain features in type 1 diabetes (dated by TCRdb to 2017 to 2018). Libraries came from the immunoSEQ multiplex PCR assay. The entire isolated RNA was reverse transcribed using the High Capacity cDNA Reverse Transcription Kit, and thus expressed TCRB transcripts were sequenced. In TCRdb, the immuneACCESS table is reduced to in-frame sequences with V and J assigned. These tables do not hold every clone; where another copy was compared, an unresolved V gene accounts for under half, and the others remain unexplained. The sample yields nearly 250,000 clones; under 70% were counted once. The ten largest clonotypes hold approximately 0.053% of the sample. Material: naive CD4+ T cells from blood. The cell subset or site tag for this specimen amounts to: true naive CD4+ T cells. The receptors come from a man aged 30-40 years in good health.

Only a few counts were recorded for this clone. The CDR3 DNA reads as TGTGCCTGCTCCCCGTATATCAAAGAGACCCAGTACTTC. As protein: CACSPYIKETQYF. The chain is built from TRBV30 and TRBJ2-5; D is undetermined. V was pared by 6 bases and J by 3 bases, with 14 bases between. Germline V gene sequence: CDR1 GTSNPN, CDR2 SVGIG (reference sequence). The CDR3 consists of 13 residues.

This clone turned up a few times. The V call is TRBV7-9, the J call TRBJ2-1; 10 bases align to TRBD2. The V gene's germline CDR1 is SEHNR and CDR2 FQNEAQ (reference sequence). The J segment lost 10 bases and the V segment lost 5 bases, leaving 11 bases of the junction unmatched. This CDR3 region has 15 residues. The DNA for the CDR3 is TGTGCCAGCAGCCCCGGGACTAGCGCCCACGGGGAGCAGTTCTTC. Its translation is CASSPGTSAHGEQFF. Variable domain in full (rest from reference TRBV7-9 and TRBJ2-1): DTGVSQNPRHKITKRGQNVTFRCDPISEHNRLYWYRQTLGQGPEFLTYFQNEAQLEKSRLLSDRFSAERPKGSFSTLEIQRTEQGDSAMYLCASSPGTSAHGEQFFGPGTRLTVL.

The genes are TRBV5-6 and TRBJ2-3, with D unclear. Deletions cut 0 bases from V and 5 bases from J, with 7 bases between. Germline CDR1 SGHDT, CDR2 YYEEEE. This CDR3 spans 13 amino acids. DNA of the CDR3: TGTGCCAGCAGCTTGGTGGGCGGAGATACGCAGTATTTT. It yields the protein CASSLVGGDTQYF.

This clone was observed a few times. V usage is TRBV29-1 and J usage is TRBJ1-2; TRBD1 matches 8 bases. This CDR3 comprises 13 residues. Germline V CDR1 and CDR2: SQVTM, ANQGSEA. With 1 base clipped from V and 7 bases from J, the junction kept 5 bases outside the gene matches. CDR3 sequence: CSVEGGQEGGYTF. For the CDR3, the DNA is TGCAGCGTTGAAGGGGGACAGGAAGGTGGCTACACCTTC.

The chain couples TRBV5-1 to TRBJ2-7; the D is unclear. Germline CDR1 is SGHRS and CDR2 is YFSETQ. Between the trimmed V and J ends, which lost 0 bases and 5 bases, there was a span of 9 bases. The length of the CDR3 is 13 residues. CDR3 amino acids: CASSLGAEDEQYF. The CDR3 coding sequence is TGCGCCAGCAGCTTGGGTGCTGAGGACGAGCAGTACTTC.

This chain connects TRBV7-2 to TRBJ1-1, with D tentatively TRBD1 (5 bases). Per the germline V gene, CDR1 is SGHTA and CDR2 is FQGNSA. With 7 bases removed from V and 2 bases from J, the gap between germline ends came to 11 bases. The CDR3 runs to 13 residues. In DNA form, the CDR3 reads TGTGCCAGCACCCCGGGGGGAAACACTGAAGCTTTCTTT. Amino acid sequence: CASTPGGNTEAFF.

This clone showed up just a few times. The V call is TRBV4-1, the J call TRBJ1-1, with 11 bases matching TRBD1. Germline-derived CDR1 and CDR2 are MGHRA and YSYEKL. The CDR3 has 15 amino acids. V lost 3 bases to trimming and J lost 4 bases; unmatched junction nucleotides: 4. The CDR3 DNA is TGCGCCAGCAGCCAGCCGGGACAGGGGGGCACTGAAGCTTTCTTT. Residues: CASSQPGQGGTEAFF.